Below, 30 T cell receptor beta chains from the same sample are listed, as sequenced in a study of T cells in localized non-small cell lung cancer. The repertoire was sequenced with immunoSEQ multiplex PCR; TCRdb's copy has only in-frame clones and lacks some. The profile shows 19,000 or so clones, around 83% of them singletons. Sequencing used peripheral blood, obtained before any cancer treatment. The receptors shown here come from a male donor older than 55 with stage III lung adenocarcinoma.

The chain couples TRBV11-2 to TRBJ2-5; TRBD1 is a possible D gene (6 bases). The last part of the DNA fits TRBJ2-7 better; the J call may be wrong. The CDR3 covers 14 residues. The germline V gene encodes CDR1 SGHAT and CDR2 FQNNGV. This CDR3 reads CASSFAGAGYEQYF. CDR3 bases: TGTGCCAGCAGCTTTGCAGGGGCAGGGTACGAGCAGTACTTC.

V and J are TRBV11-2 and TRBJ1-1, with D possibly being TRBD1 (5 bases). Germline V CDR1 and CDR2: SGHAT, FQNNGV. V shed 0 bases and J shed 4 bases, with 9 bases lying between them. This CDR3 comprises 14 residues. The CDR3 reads CASSLDPGATEAFF. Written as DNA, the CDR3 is TGTGCCAGCAGCTTAGATCCCGGGGCCACTGAAGCTTTCTTT.

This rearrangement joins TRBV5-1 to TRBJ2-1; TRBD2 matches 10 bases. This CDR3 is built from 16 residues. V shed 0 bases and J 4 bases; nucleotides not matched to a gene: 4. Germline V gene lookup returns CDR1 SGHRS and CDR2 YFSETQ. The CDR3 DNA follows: TGCGCCAGCAGCTTGGCTAGCGGGGGTGTTTACAATGAGCAGTTCTTC. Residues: CASSLASGGVYNEQFF.

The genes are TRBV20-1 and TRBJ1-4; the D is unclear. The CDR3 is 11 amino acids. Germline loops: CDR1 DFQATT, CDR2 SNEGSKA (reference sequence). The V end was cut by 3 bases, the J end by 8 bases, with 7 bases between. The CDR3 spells CSARGAEKLFF. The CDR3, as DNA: TGCAGTGCTAGGGGTGCCGAAAAACTGTTTTTT.

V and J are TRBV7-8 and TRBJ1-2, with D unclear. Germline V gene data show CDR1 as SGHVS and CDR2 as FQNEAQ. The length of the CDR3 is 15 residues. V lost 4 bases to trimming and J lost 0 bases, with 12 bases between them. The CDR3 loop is CASSWAMPTNYGYTF. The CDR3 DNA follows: TGTGCCAGCAGCTGGGCGATGCCGACTAACTATGGCTACACCTTC. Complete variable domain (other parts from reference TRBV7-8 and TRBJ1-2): GAGVSQSPRYKVAKRGQDVALRCDPISGHVSLFWYQQALGQGPEFLTYFQNEAQLDKSGLPSDRFFAERPEGSVSTLKIQRTQQEDSAVYLCASSWAMPTNYGYTFGSGTRLTVV.

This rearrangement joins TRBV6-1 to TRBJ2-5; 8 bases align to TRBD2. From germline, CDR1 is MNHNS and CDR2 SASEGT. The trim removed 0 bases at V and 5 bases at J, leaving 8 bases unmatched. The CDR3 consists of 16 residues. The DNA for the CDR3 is TGTGCCAGCAGTGAAGCAGGACGGGGGGGCCGGGAGACCCAGTACTTC. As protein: CASSEAGRGGRETQYF.

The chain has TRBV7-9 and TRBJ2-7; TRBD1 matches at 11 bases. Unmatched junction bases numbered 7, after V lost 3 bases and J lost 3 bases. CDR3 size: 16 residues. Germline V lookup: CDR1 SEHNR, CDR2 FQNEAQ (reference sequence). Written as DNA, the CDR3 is TGTGCCAGCAGCTTCGTGGGACAGGGGGGGATCTACGAGCAGTACTTC. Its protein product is CASSFVGQGGIYEQYF.

CDR3 DNA sequence: TGTGCCAGCCGCAGGGGCACTGAAGCTTTCTTT. Translating it yields CASRRGTEAFF. The genes are TRBV6-5 and TRBJ1-1, with a weak D call TRBD1 (6 bases). The V and J ends lost 8 bases and 4 bases respectively, with 8 bases between them. In germline, CDR1 is MNHEY, CDR2 SVGAGI. The length of the CDR3 is 11 residues.

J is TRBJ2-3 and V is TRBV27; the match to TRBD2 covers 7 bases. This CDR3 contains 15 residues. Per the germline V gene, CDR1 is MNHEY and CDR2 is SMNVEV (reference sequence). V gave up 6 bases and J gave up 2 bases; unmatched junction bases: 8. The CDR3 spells CASRPSGVHTDTQYF. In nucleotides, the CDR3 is TGTGCCAGCAGACCTAGCGGAGTACACACAGATACGCAGTATTTT.

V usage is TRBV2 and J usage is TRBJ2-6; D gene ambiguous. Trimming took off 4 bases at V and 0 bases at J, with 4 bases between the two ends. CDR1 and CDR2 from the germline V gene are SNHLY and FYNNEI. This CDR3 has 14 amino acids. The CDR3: CASSATSGANVLTF. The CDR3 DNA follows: TGTGCCAGCAGTGCCACCTCTGGGGCCAACGTCCTGACTTTC. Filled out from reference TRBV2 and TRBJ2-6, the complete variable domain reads EPEVTQTPSHQVTQMGQEVILRCVPISNHLYFYWYRQILGQKVEFLVSFYNNEISEKSEIFDDQFSVERPDGSNFTLKIRSTKLEDSAMYFCASSATSGANVLTFGAGSRLTVL.

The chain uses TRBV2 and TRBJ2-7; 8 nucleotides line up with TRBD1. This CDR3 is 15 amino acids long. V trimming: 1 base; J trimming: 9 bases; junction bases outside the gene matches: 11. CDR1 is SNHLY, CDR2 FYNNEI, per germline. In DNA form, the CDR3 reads TGTGCCAGCAGTGAAGTGCAGGGGGCCCCTATTGGGCAGTACTTC. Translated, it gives CASSEVQGAPIGQYF. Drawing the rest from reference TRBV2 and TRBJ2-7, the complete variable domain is EPEVTQTPSHQVTQMGQEVILRCVPISNHLYFYWYRQILGQKVEFLVSFYNNEISEKSEIFDDQFSVERPDGSNFTLKIRSTKLEDSAMYFCASSEVQGAPIGQYFGPGTRLTVT.

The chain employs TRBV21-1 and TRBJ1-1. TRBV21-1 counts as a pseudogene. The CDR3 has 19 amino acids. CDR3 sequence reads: CASSKEPDSEGKRNTEAFF. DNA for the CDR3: TGTGCCAGCAGCAAAGAGCCTGACAGCGAGGGGAAAAGGAACACTGAAGCTTTCTTT.

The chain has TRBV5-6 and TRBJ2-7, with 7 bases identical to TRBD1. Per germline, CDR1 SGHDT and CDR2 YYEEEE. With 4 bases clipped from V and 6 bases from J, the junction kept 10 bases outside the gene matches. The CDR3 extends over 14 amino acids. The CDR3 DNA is TGTGCCAGCAGCGACCGGGACAGCCCCTCCGAGCAGTACTTC. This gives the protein CASSDRDSPSEQYF. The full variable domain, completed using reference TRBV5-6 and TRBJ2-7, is DAGVTQSPTHLIKTRGQQVTLRCSPKSGHDTVSWYQQALGQGPQFIFQYYEEEERQRGNFPDRFSGHQFPNYSSELNVNALLLGDSALYLCASSDRDSPSEQYFGPGTRLTVT.

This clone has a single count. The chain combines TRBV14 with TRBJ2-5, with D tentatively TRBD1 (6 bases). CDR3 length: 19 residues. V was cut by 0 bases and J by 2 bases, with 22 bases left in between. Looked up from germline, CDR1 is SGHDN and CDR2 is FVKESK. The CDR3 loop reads CASSQDRTDAPLRQETQYF. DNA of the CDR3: TGTGCCAGCAGCCAAGATAGGACAGATGCACCCCTCCGGCAAGAGACCCAGTACTTC.

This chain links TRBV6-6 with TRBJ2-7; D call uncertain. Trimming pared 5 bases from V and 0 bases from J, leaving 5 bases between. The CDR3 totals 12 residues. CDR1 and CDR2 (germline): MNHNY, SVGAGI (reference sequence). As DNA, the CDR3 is TGTGCCAGCAGTCGCGGCTCCTACGAGCAGTACTTC. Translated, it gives CASSRGSYEQYF.

CDR3 in amino acids: CASSTPRLNYGYTF. The CDR3 bases are TGTGCCAGCTCCACTCCTCGGCTAAACTATGGCTACACCTTC. V is TRBV25-1 and J is TRBJ1-2; D ambiguous. The germline V gene encodes CDR1 MGHDK and CDR2 SYGVNS. V shed 8 bases and J shed 2 bases, with 15 bases lying between them. CDR3 length equals 14 residues.

Here the CDR3 reads CASSIDPGAGLFF. CDR3 in DNA: TGTGCCAGTAGTATCGATCCGGGGGCCGGACTGTTTTTT. The chain recombines TRBV19 with TRBJ1-4; D is perhaps TRBD1 (6 bases). The V end lost 3 bases, the J end lost 13 bases, and 15 bases lay between the germline ends. The germline CDR1 and CDR2 sequences are LNHDA and SQIVND (reference sequence). The CDR3 spans 13 residues.

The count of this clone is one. CDR3 region: CASRGEGPGANVLTF. CDR3 nucleotides: TGCGCCAGCAGGGGAGAGGGACCTGGGGCCAACGTCCTGACTTTC. The chain joins TRBV10-2 to TRBJ2-6; D may correspond to TRBD1 or TRBD2 (5 bases each). The germline V and J ends were trimmed by 6 bases and 2 bases, with 11 bases remaining between them. The CDR3 is 15 residues long. Germline lookup yields CDR1 WSHSY and CDR2 SAAADI.

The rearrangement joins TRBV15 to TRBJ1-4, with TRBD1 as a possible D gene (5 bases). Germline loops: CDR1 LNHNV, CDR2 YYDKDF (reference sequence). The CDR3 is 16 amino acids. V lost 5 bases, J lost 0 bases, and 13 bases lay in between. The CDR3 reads CATSVLGEPTNEKLFF. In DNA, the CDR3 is TGTGCCACCAGCGTCCTGGGGGAGCCAACTAATGAAAAACTGTTTTTT.

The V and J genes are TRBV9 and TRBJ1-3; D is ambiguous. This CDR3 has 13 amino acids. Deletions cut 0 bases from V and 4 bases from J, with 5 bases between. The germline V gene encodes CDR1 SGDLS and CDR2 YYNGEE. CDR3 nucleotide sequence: TGTGCCAGCAGCGTAGTTGGGGGAAACACCATATATTTT. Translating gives CASSVVGGNTIYF.

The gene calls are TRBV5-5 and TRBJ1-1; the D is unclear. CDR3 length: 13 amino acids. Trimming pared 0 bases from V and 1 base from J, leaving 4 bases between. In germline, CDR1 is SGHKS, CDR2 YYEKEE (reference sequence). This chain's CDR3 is CASSLGTNTEAFF. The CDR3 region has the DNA TGTGCCAGCAGCTTGGGGACGAACACTGAAGCTTTCTTT.

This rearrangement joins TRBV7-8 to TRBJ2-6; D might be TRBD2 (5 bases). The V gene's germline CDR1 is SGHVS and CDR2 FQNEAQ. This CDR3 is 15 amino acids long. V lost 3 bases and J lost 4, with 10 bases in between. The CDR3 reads CASSFSGMGANVLTF. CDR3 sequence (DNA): TGTGCCAGCAGCTTTTCGGGGATGGGGGCCAACGTCCTGACTTTC.

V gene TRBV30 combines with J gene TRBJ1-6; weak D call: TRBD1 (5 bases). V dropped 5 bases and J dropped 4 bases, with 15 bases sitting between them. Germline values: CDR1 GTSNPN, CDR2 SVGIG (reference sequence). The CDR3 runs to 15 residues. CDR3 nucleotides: TGTGCCTGGGAGGAGGAGGGGCCGTATAATTCACCCCTCCACTTT. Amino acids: CAWEEEGPYNSPLHF.

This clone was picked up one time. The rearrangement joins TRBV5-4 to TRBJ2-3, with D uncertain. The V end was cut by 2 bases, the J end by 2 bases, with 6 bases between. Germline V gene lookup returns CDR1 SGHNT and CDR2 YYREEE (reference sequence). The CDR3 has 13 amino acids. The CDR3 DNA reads TGTGCCAGCAGCTTCCCCCACACAGATACGCAGTATTTT. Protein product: CASSFPHTDTQYF.

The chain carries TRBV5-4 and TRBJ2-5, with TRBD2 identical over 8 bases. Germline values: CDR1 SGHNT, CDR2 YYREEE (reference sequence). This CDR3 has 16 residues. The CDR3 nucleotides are TGTGTCACGGGGGTAGCGGGGAACCTTCATCAAGAGACCCAGTACTTC. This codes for CVTGVAGNLHQETQYF.

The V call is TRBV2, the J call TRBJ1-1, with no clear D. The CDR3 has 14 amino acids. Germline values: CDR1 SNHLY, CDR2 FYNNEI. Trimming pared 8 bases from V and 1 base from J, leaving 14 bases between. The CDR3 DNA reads TGTGCCAGCCTTTACAAGGAGACGAACACTGAAGCTTTCTTT. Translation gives CASLYKETNTEAFF. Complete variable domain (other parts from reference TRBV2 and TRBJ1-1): EPEVTQTPSHQVTQMGQEVILRCVPISNHLYFYWYRQILGQKVEFLVSFYNNEISEKSEIFDDQFSVERPDGSNFTLKIRSTKLEDSAMYFCASLYKETNTEAFFGQGTRLTVV.

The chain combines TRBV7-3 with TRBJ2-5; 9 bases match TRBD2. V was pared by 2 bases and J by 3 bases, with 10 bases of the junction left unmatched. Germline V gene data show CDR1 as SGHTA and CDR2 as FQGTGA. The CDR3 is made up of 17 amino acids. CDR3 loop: CASSLGSGAGGKETQYF. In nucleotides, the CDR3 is TGTGCCAGCAGCTTAGGGTCGGGAGCGGGGGGCAAAGAGACCCAGTACTTC.

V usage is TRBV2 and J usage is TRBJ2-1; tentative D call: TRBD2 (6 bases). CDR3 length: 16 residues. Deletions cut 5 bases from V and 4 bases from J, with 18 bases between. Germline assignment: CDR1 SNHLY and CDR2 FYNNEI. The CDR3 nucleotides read TGTGCCAGCAGTCCTACTTACGGGGGTTCATACAATGAGCAGTTCTTC. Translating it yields CASSPTYGGSYNEQFF.

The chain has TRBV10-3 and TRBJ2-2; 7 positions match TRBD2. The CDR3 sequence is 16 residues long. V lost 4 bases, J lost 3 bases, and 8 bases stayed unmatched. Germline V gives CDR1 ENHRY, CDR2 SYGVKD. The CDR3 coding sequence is TGTGCCATCAGTGCTCGGGGCGGGGGAGACACCGGGGAGCTGTTTTTT. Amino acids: CAISARGGGDTGELFF.

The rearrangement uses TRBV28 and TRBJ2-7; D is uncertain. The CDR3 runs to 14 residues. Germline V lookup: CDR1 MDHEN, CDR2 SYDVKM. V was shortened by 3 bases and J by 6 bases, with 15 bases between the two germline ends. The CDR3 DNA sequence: TGTGCCAGCAGTTTCAGTACTCGGGCTCGCGAGCAGTACTTC. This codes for CASSFSTRAREQYF.